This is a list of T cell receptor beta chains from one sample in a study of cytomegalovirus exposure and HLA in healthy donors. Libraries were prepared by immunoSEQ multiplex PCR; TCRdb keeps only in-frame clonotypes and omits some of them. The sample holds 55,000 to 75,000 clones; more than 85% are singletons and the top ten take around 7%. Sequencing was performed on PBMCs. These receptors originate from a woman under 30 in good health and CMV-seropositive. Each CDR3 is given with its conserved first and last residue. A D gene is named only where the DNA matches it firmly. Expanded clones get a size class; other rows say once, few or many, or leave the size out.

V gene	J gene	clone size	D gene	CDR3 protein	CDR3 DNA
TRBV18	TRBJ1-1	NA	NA	CASSSGIGEAFF	TGTGCCAGCTCGTCAGGTATTGGCGAAGCTTTCTTT
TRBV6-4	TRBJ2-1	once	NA	CASRNNNRDGEQFF	TGTGCCAGCAGGAACAATAACAGGGATGGTGAGCAGTTCTTC
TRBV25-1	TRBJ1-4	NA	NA	CASSEWGRGEKLFF	TGTGCCAGCAGTGAATGGGGGCGAGGTGAAAAACTGTTTTTT
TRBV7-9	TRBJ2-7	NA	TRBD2	CASRATSGNSYEQYF	TGTGCCAGCAGAGCGACTAGCGGGAATTCCTACGAGCAGTACTTC
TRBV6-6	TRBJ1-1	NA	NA	CASSNRVGTEAFF	TGTGCCAGCAGTAACAGGGTCGGGACTGAAGCTTTCTTT
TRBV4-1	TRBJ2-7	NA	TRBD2	CASSQTSGGPYEQYF	TGCGCCAGCAGCCAAACTAGCGGGGGACCCTACGAGCAGTACTTC
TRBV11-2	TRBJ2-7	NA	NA	CASSQLSGFSYEQYF	TGTGCCAGCAGCCAACTCAGCGGGTTCTCCTACGAGCAGTACTTC
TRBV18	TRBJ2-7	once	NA	CASSPTDSPKWEQYF	TGTGCCAGCTCACCAACCGACAGCCCGAAGTGGGAGCAGTACTTC
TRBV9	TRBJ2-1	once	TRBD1	CASSARDRVFSSYNEQFF	TGTGCCAGCAGCGCCCGGGACAGGGTTTTTAGCTCCTACAATGAGCAGTTCTTC
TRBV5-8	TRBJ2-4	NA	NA	CASSRGGDPGQNIQYF	TGTGCCAGCAGCCGCGGAGGCGACCCCGGTCAAAACATTCAGTACTTC
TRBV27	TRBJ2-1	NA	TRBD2	CASSLAGANEQFF	TGTGCCAGCAGCCTAGCGGGAGCTAATGAGCAGTTCTTC
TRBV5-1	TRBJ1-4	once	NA	CASRRDITNEKLFF	TGCGCCAGCAGAAGGGACATCACTAATGAAAAACTGTTTTTT
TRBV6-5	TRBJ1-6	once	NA	CASSLQGYNSPLHF	TGTGCCAGCAGTCTACAGGGTTATAATTCACCCCTCCACTTT
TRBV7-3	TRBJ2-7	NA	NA	CASSLRPRDEQYF	TGTGCCAGCAGCTTAAGGCCCAGGGACGAGCAGTACTTC
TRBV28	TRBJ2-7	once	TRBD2	CASSFPGLAGLQTQSSYEQYF	TGTGCCAGCAGTTTCCCCGGACTAGCGGGGCTACAAACCCAGAGCTCCTACGAGCAGTACTTC
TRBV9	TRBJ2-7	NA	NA	CASSVAGRGGNEQYF	TGTGCCAGCAGCGTGGCTGGAAGGGGTGGAAACGAGCAGTACTTC
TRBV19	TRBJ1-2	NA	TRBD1	CASSPHTGEVGGYTF	TGTGCCAGTAGTCCCCACACAGGGGAGGTTGGCGGCTACACCTTC
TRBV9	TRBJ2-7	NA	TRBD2	CASSAGTSGRARNEQYF	TGTGCCAGCAGCGCCGGGACTAGCGGGAGGGCCAGGAACGAGCAGTACTTC
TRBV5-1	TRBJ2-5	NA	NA	CASSLAGETQYF	TGCGCCAGCAGCTTGGCCGGAGAGACCCAGTACTTC
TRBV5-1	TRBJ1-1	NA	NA	CASSPPGWGNTEAFF	TGCGCCAGCAGCCCTCCAGGGTGGGGGAACACTGAAGCTTTCTTT
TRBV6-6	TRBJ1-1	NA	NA	CASSQVGTEAFF	TGTGCCAGCAGTCAGGTAGGCACTGAAGCTTTCTTT
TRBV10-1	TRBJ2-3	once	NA	CASSVGIGTDTQYF	TGCGCCAGCAGTGTCGGGATCGGCACAGATACGCAGTATTTT
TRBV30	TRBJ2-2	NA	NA	CAWSRAGTTNTGELFF	TGTGCCTGGAGTCGGGCAGGGACAACGAACACCGGGGAGCTGTTTTTT
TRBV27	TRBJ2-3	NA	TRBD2	CARSGLATDTQYF	TGTGCCCGATCCGGACTAGCGACAGATACGCAGTATTTT
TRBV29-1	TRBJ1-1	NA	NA	CSGEIPQGLDTEAFF	TGCAGCGGGGAAATCCCCCAGGGGCTGGACACTGAAGCTTTCTTT
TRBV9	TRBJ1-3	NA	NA	CASSVDSQASGNTIYF	TGTGCCAGCAGCGTAGATTCACAGGCCTCTGGAAACACCATATATTTT
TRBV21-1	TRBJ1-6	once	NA	CASCRIGPTGRSPNSPLHF	TGTGCCAGCTGCCGAATCGGGCCCACAGGGAGAAGCCCGAATTCACCCCTCCACTTT
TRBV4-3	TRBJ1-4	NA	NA	CASSRTRATNEKLFF	TGCGCCAGCAGCCGCACCAGGGCAACTAATGAAAAACTGTTTTTT
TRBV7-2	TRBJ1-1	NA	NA	CASSLLPGEISEAFF	TGTGCCAGCAGCTTATTGCCCGGTGAGATTTCTGAAGCTTTCTTT
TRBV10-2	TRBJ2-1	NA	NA	CASKRATYNEQFF	TGCGCCAGTAAGCGGGCAACCTACAATGAGCAGTTCTTC
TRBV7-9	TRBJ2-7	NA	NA	CASSYEGGNEQYF	TGTGCCAGCAGTTACGAGGGGGGGAACGAGCAGTACTTC
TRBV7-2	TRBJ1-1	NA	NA	CASSLVSGVRDTEAFF	TGTGCCAGCAGCTTAGTGTCAGGGGTAAGGGACACTGAAGCTTTCTTT
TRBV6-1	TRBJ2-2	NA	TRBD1	CASRKGTANTGELFF	TGTGCCAGCAGAAAAGGGACAGCGAACACCGGGGAGCTGTTTTTT